This T cell receptor beta chain appears in the sequencing data of a study of blood T cell repertoires in COVID-19. Profiled with immunoSEQ multiplex PCR; TCRdb holds only in-frame clones, not every one. The sample includes about 180,000 clones, 83% seen only once; the top ten take 6.5% to 8.5%. Only one count was recorded for this clone. V was cut by 6 bases and J by 0 bases, with 12 bases left in between. Per the germline V gene, CDR1 is MNHEY and CDR2 is SMNVEV (reference sequence). This CDR3 contains 15 residues. The clonotype was recovered from a woman in her seventies with COVID-19, enrolled during active disease. Material: peripheral blood. The chain recombines TRBV27 with TRBJ1-3; D might be TRBD1 (5 bases). The CDR3 DNA reads TGTGCCAGCAGCCCTCGACAGCACTCTGGAAACACCATATATTTT. This sequence encodes CASSPRQHSGNTIYF.